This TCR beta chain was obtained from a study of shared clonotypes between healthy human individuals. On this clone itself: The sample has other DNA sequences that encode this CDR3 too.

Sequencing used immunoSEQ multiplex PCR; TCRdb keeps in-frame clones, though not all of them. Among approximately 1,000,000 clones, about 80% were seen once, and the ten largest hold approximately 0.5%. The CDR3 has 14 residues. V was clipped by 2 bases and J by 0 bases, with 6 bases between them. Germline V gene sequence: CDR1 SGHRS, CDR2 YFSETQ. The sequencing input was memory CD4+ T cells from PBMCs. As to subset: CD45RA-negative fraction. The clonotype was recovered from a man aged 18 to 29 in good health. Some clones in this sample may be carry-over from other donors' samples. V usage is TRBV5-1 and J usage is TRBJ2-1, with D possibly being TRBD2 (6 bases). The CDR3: CASSFGSSYNEQFF. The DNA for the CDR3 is TGCGCCAGCAGCTTCGGGAGCTCCTACAATGAGCAGTTCTTC.